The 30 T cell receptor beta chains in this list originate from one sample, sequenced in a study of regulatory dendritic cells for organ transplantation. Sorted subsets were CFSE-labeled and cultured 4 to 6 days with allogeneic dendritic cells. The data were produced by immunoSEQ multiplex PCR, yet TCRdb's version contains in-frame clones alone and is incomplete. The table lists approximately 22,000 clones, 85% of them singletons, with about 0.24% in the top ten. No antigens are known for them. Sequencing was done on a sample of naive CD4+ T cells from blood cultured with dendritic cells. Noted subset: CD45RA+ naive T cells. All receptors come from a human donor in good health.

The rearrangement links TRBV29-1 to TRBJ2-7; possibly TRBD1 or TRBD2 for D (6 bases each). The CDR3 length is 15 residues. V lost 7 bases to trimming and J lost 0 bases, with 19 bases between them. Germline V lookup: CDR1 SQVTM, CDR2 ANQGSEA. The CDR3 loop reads CSATPGAGSSYEQYF. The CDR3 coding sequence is TGCAGCGCTACTCCGGGGGCAGGGAGCTCCTACGAGCAGTACTTC.

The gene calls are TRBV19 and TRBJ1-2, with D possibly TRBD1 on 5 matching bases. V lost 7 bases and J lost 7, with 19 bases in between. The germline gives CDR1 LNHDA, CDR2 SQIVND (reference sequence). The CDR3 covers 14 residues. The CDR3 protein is CASTDLGTLGGYTF. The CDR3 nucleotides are TGTGCCAGTACGGACCTTGGGACTCTCGGTGGCTACACCTTC.

The CDR3 loop is CASKGHLRNTEAFF. The CDR3 nucleotides are TGTGCCAGCAAAGGACACCTTAGAAACACTGAAGCTTTCTTT. This chain joins TRBV28 and TRBJ1-1; tentative D call: TRBD1 (5 bases). Germline CDR1 MDHEN, CDR2 SYDVKM. V gave up 7 bases and J gave up 2 bases, with 14 bases separating them. This CDR3 spans 14 amino acids. The variable domain in full, completed from reference TRBV28 and TRBJ1-1, reads DVKVTQSSRYLVKRTGEKVFLECVQDMDHENMFWYRQDPGLGLRLIYFSYDVKMKEKGDIPEGYSVSREKKERFSLILESASTNQTSMYLCASKGHLRNTEAFFGQGTRLTVV.

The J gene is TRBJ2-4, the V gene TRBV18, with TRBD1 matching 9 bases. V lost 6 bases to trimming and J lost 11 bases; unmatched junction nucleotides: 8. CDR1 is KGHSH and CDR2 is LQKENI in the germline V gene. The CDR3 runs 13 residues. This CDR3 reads CASSFRDRVVQYF. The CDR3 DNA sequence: TGTGCCAGCTCGTTCCGGGACAGGGTCGTTCAGTACTTC.

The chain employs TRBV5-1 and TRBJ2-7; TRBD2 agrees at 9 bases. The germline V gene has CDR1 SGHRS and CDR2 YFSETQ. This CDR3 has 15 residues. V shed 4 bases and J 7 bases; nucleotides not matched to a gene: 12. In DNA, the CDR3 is TGCGCCAGCAGCGATACCGGGACTAGCCTGGGTGAGCAGTACTTC. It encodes CASSDTGTSLGEQYF.

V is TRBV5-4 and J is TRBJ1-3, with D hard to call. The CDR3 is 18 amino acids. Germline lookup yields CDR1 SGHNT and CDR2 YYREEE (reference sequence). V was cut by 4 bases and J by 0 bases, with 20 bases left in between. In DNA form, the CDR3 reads TGTGCCAGCAGCCCCCTCTTGTTGGTCCCGAACTCTGGAAACACCATATATTTT. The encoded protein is CASSPLLLVPNSGNTIYF.

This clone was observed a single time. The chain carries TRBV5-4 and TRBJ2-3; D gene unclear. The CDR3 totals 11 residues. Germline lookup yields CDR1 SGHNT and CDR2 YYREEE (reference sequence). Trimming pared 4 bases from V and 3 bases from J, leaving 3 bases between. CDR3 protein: CASSRTDTQYF. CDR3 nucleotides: TGTGCCAGCAGCCGGACAGATACGCAGTATTTT. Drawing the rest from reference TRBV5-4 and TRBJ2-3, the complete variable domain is ETGVTQSPTHLIKTRGQQVTLRCSSQSGHNTVSWYQQALGQGPQFIFQYYREEENGRGNFPPRFSGLQFPNYSSELNVNALELDDSALYLCASSRTDTQYFGPGTRLTVL.

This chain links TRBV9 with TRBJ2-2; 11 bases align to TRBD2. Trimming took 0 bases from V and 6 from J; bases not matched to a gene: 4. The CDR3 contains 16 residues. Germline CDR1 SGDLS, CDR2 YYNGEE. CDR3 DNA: TGTGCCAGCAGCGTAGGCATAGCGGGAGGGCCCGGGGAGCTGTTTTTT. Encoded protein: CASSVGIAGGPGELFF.

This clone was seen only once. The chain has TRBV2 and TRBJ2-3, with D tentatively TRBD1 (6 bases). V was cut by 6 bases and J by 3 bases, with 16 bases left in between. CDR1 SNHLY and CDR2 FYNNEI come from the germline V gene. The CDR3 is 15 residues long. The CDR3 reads CASSAMGARTDTQYF. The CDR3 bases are TGTGCCAGCAGCGCCATGGGGGCGCGGACAGATACGCAGTATTTT.

The CDR3: CASSIDGGAGAVYNEQFF. CDR3 sequence (DNA): TGTGCCAGTAGTATAGATGGCGGAGCGGGGGCTGTCTACAATGAGCAGTTCTTC. The J gene is TRBJ2-1, the V gene TRBV19; TRBD2 matches at 8 bases. J lost 3 bases, V lost 0 bases, and 10 bases had no gene match. Germline V gene data show CDR1 as LNHDA and CDR2 as SQIVND (reference sequence). The length of the CDR3 is 18 residues.

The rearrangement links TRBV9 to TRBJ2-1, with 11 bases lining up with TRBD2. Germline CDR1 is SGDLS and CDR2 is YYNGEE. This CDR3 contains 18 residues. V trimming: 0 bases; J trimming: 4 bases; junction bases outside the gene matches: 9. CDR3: CASSVASSGTSGYNEQFF. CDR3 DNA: TGTGCCAGCAGCGTAGCTTCGTCCGGGACTAGCGGTTACAATGAGCAGTTCTTC.

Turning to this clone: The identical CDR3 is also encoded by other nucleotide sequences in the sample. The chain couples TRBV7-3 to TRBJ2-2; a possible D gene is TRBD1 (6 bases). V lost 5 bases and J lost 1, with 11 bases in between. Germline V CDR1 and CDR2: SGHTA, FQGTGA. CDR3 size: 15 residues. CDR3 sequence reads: CASSPDSLNTGELFF. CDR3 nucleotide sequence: TGTGCCAGCAGCCCGGACAGTTTGAACACCGGGGAGCTGTTTTTT.

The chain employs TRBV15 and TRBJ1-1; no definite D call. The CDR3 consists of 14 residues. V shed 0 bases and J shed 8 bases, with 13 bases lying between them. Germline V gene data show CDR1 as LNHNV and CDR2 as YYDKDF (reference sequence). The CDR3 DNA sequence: TGTGCCACCAGCAGAGACCCGGGCCGCGGGGAAGCTTTCTTT. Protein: CATSRDPGRGEAFF.

The CDR3, as DNA: TGTGCCAGCAGCGTAGAAGGGGGCTTATCGGAGACCCAGTACTTC. Protein product: CASSVEGGLSETQYF. The chain joins TRBV9 to TRBJ2-5, with 7 bases identical to TRBD1. CDR1 and CDR2 from the germline V gene are SGDLS and YYNGEE. V dropped 0 bases and J dropped 5; count of bases not matched to a gene: 7. This CDR3 is 15 amino acids long.

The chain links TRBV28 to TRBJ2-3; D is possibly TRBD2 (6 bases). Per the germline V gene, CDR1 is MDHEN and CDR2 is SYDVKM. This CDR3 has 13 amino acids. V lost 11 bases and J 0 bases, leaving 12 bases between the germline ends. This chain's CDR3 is CACQAGSTDTQYF. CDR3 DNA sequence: TGTGCCTGTCAGGCGGGGAGCACAGATACGCAGTATTTT.

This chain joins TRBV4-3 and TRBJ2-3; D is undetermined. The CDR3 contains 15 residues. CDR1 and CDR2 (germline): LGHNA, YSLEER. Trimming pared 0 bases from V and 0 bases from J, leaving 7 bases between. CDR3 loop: CASSQDQRSTDTQYF. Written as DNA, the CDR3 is TGCGCCAGCAGCCAAGATCAGAGGAGCACAGATACGCAGTATTTT.

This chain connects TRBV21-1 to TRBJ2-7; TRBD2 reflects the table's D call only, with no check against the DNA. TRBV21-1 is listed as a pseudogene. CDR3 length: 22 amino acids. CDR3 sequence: CASSAHGHQGQRARDCGYEQYF. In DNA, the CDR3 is TGTGCCAGCAGCGCCCATGGCCATCAGGGTCAAAGGGCAAGGGACTGCGGCTACGAGCAGTACTTC.

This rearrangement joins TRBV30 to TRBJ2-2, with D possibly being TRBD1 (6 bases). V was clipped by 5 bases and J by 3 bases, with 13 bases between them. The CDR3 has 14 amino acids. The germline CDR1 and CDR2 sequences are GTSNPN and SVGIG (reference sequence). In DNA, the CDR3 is TGTGCCTGGGGTAGGACAGTATACACCGGGGAGCTGTTTTTT. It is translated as CAWGRTVYTGELFF.

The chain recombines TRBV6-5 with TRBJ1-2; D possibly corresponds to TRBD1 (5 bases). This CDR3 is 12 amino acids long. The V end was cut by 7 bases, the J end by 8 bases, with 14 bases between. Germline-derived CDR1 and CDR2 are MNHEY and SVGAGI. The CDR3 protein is CASTRIQAGYTF. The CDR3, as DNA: TGTGCCAGCACCAGAATACAGGCCGGCTACACCTTC.

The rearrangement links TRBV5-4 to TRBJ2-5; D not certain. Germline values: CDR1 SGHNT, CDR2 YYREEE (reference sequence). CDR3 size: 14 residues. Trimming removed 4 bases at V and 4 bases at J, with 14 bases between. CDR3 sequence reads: CASSNMVDGETQYF. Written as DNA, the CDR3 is TGTGCCAGCAGCAATATGGTTGATGGAGAGACCCAGTACTTC. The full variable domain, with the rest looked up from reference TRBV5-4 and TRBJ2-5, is ETGVTQSPTHLIKTRGQQVTLRCSSQSGHNTVSWYQQALGQGPQFIFQYYREEENGRGNFPPRFSGLQFPNYSSELNVNALELDDSALYLCASSNMVDGETQYFGPGTRLLVL.

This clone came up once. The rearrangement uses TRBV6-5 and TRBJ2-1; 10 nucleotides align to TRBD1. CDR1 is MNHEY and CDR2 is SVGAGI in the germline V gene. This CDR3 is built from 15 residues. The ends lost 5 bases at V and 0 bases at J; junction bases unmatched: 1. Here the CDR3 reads CASSRDRGSYNEQFF. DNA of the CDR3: TGTGCCAGCAGTCGGGACAGGGGCTCCTACAATGAGCAGTTCTTC.

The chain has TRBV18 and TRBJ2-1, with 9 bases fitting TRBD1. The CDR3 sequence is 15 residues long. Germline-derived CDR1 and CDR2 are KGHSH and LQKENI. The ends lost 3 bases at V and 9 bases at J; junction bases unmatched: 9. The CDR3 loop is CASSPGTGKLIEQFF. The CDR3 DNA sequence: TGTGCCAGCTCACCCGGGACAGGGAAGTTGATTGAGCAGTTCTTC.

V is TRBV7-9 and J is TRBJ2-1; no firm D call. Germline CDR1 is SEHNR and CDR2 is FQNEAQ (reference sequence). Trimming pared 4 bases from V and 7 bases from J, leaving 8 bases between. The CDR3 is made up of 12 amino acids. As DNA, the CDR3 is TGTGCCAGCAGCTCGACTGGGAATGAGCAGTTCTTC. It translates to CASSSTGNEQFF.

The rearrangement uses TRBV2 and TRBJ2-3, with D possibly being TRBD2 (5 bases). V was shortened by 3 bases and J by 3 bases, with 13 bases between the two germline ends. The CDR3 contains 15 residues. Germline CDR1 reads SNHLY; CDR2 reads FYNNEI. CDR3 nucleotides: TGTGCCAGCAGTGAGAACGGGATTTGGACAGATACGCAGTATTTT. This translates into CASSENGIWTDTQYF.

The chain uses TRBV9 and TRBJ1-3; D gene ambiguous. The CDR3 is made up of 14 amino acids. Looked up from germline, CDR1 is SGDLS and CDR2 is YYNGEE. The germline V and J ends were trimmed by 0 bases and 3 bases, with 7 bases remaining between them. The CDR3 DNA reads TGTGCCAGCAGCGTAGCTTATGTTGGAAACACCATATATTTT. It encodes CASSVAYVGNTIYF.

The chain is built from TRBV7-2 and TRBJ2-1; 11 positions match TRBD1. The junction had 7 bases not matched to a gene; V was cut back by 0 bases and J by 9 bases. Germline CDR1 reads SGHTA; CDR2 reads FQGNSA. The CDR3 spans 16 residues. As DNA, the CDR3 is TGTGCCAGCAGCTTAGCCCCGGGACAGGGGGTGGTTGAGCAGTTCTTC. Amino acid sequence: CASSLAPGQGVVEQFF.

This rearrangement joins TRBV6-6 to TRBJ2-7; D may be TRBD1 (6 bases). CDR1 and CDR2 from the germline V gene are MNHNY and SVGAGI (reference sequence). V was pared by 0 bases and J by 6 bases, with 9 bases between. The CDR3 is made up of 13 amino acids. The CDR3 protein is CASSYSMGAEQYF. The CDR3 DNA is TGTGCCAGCAGTTACTCAATGGGGGCCGAGCAGTACTTC.

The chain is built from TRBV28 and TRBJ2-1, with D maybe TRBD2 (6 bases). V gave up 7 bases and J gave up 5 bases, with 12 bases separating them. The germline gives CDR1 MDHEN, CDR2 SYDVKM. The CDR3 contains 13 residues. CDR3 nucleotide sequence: TGTGCCAGCAAGGAGGGTTCGGACAATGAGCAGTTCTTC. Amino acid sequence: CASKEGSDNEQFF.

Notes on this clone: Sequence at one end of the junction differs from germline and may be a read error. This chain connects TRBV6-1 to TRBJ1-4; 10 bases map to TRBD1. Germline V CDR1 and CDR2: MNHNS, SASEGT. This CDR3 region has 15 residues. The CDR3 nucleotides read TGTGCCAGCAGTGGAACCGGGACAGGGGTAATGAAACCCACTTTT. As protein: CASSGTGTGVMKPTF.

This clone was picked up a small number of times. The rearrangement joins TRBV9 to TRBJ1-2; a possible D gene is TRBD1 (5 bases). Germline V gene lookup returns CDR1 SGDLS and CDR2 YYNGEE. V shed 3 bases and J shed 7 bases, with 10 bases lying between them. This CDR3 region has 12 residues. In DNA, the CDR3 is TGTGCCAGCAGCGCGATCGGGGGTGGCTACACCTTC. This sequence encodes CASSAIGGGYTF. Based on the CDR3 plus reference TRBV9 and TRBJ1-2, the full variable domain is DSGVTQTPKHLITATGQRVTLRCSPRSGDLSVYWYQQSLDQGLQFLIQYYNGEERAKGNILERFSAQQFPDLHSELNLSSLELGDSALYFCASSAIGGGYTFGSGTRLTVV.